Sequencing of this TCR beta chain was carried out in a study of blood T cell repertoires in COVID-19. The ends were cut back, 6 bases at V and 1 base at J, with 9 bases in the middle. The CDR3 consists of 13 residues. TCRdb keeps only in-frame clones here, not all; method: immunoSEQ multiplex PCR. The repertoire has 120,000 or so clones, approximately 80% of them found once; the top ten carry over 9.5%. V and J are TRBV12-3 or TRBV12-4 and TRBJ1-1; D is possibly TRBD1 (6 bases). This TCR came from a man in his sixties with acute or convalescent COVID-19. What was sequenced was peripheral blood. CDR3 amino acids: CASSVTGNTEAFF. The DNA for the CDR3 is TGTGCCAGCAGCGTGACAGGGAACACTGAAGCTTTCTTT.